A single sample is the source of the 9 T cell receptor beta chains below, sequenced in a study of T cell responses to AZD1222 COVID-19 vaccine. TCRdb keeps only in-frame clones here, not all; method: immunoSEQ multiplex PCR. The table records about 72,000 clones, around nine tenths of them present only once. Material: peripheral blood, obtained on day 0 of AZD1222 vaccination. These TCRs come from an adult in good health.

This chain's CDR3 is CASSPRGGYGYTF. The CDR3 region has the DNA TGTGCCAGTAGTCCTCGGGGGGGCTATGGCTACACCTTC. This chain joins TRBV19 and TRBJ1-2; a weak D match, TRBD1 (5 bases). Germline V gives CDR1 LNHDA, CDR2 SQIVND (reference sequence). This CDR3 spans 13 amino acids. Trimming took off 5 bases at V and 4 bases at J, with 11 bases between the two ends.

This sequence joins TRBV28 and TRBJ1-2; 7 positions match TRBD1. J lost 5 bases, V lost 2 bases, and 11 bases had no gene match. CDR3 length equals 16 residues. CDR1 MDHEN and CDR2 SYDVKM come from the germline V gene. DNA for the CDR3: TGTGCCAGCAGTTTAGTCGGGACAGAGGATCTATATGGCTACACCTTC. It yields the protein CASSLVGTEDLYGYTF.

The rearrangement uses TRBV6-6 and TRBJ1-1, with D perhaps matching TRBD1 (6 bases). This CDR3 region has 14 residues. Trimming pared 7 bases from V and 8 bases from J, leaving 20 bases between. Germline V lookup: CDR1 MNHNY, CDR2 SVGAGI (reference sequence). The CDR3 DNA sequence: TGTGCCAGCATACAGACAGAGGGGGACAAAGAAGCTTTCTTT. It specifies CASIQTEGDKEAFF.

The chain links TRBV2 to TRBJ1-2; D not certain. The germline V and J ends were trimmed by 1 base and 2 bases, with 8 bases remaining between them. This CDR3 spans 14 amino acids. Germline CDR1 is SNHLY and CDR2 is FYNNEI. The CDR3 here is CASSEGVGNYGYTF. CDR3 in DNA: TGTGCCAGCAGTGAAGGGGTCGGAAACTATGGCTACACCTTC.

This chain links TRBV7-9 with TRBJ1-2; the match to TRBD1 covers 8 bases. This CDR3 is 14 amino acids long. The trim removed 4 bases at V and 4 bases at J, leaving 5 bases unmatched. CDR1 is SEHNR and CDR2 is FQNEAQ in the germline V gene (reference sequence). This CDR3 reads CASSSGQGTYGYTF. CDR3 bases: TGTGCCAGCAGCTCCGGACAGGGAACCTATGGCTACACCTTC.

The chain uses TRBV27 and TRBJ2-7, with D perhaps given as TRBD1 or TRBD2 (5 bases each). V lost 2 bases and J 6 bases, leaving 14 bases between the germline ends. CDR3 length: 14 amino acids. In germline, CDR1 is MNHEY, CDR2 SMNVEV (reference sequence). The DNA for the CDR3 is TGTGCCAGCAGTTTACAGGGCAGGCGGGCCGAGCAGTACTTC. The encoded protein is CASSLQGRRAEQYF.

The V and J genes are TRBV29-1 and TRBJ1-2; D is perhaps TRBD1 (6 bases). The CDR3 length is 13 residues. The V gene lost 4 bases and the J gene lost 7 bases, with 16 bases spanning the gap. Germline assignment: CDR1 SQVTM and CDR2 ANQGSEA. CDR3 loop: CSVVLVQGSGYTF. The CDR3 nucleotides are TGCAGCGTTGTGTTGGTACAGGGAAGTGGCTACACCTTC.

The chain joins TRBV18 to TRBJ1-4, with 8 bases aligning to TRBD1. The CDR3 contains 14 residues. Germline values: CDR1 KGHSH, CDR2 LQKENI. V shed 3 bases, J shed 8 bases, and the junction held 5 bases outside the gene matches. The CDR3 DNA reads as TGTGCCAGCTCACCGTCGACAGGGGACGAAAAACTGTTTTTT. Translation gives CASSPSTGDEKLFF.

The sample holds one count of this clone. The chain recombines TRBV30 with TRBJ2-7, with 8 bases matching TRBD2. Germline lookup yields CDR1 GTSNPN and CDR2 SVGIG (reference sequence). The CDR3 is made up of 13 amino acids. The V and J ends lost 5 bases and 2 bases, in that order; junction bases with no gene match: 5. In DNA form, the CDR3 reads TGTGCCTGGGCGGGGGGAGGCCCCTACGAGCAGTACTTC. Encoded protein: CAWAGGGPYEQYF.